This passage covers 29 T cell receptor beta chains from one sample sequenced in a study of blood T cell repertoires in COVID-19. Some clones are missing from TCRdb's copy, which holds only in-frame ones; the method was immunoSEQ multiplex PCR. The sample has 300,000 to 350,000 clones; around nine tenths are singletons. Sequenced: PBMCs or T cells enriched from blood (not recorded which). These receptors were obtained from a woman aged 25 to 45 who had been exposed to COVID-19.

The V and J genes are TRBV2 and TRBJ2-5, with D hard to call. The germline V gene encodes CDR1 SNHLY and CDR2 FYNNEI. V dropped 8 bases and J dropped 5 bases, with 9 bases sitting between them. The CDR3 loop spans 11 amino acids. The CDR3 nucleotides read TGTGCCAGCCCCAACCGGGAGACCCAGTACTTC. The encoded protein is CASPNRETQYF.

This chain uses TRBV2 with TRBJ1-6, with 11 bases matching TRBD1. Trimming removed 6 bases from V and 10 bases from J; junction bases left unmatched: 11. Looked up from germline, CDR1 is SNHLY and CDR2 is FYNNEI. CDR3 length equals 16 residues. The CDR3 DNA sequence: TGTGCCAGCAGGACTCCGGGACAGGGGGGCGAATCACCCCTCCACTTT. It yields the protein CASRTPGQGGESPLHF. Together with reference TRBV2 and TRBJ1-6, the CDR3 gives the full variable domain: EPEVTQTPSHQVTQMGQEVILRCVPISNHLYFYWYRQILGQKVEFLVSFYNNEISEKSEIFDDQFSVERPDGSNFTLKIRSTKLEDSAMYFCASRTPGQGGESPLHFGNGTRLTVT.

The chain uses TRBV5-1 and TRBJ2-3, with 9 bases fitting TRBD1. The CDR3 is 15 amino acids. Germline CDR1 and CDR2: SGHRS and YFSETQ. The V and J ends lost 1 base and 4 bases, in that order; junction bases with no gene match: 4. CDR3 DNA sequence: TGCGCCAGCAGCTTGATGGGACAGGGCCCAGATACGCAGTATTTT. Its protein product is CASSLMGQGPDTQYF. The variable domain in full, with the rest retrieved from reference TRBV5-1 and TRBJ2-3, is KAGVTQTPRYLIKTRGQQVTLSCSPISGHRSVSWYQQTPGQGLQFLFEYFSETQRNKGNFPGRFSGRQFSNSRSEMNVSTLELGDSALYLCASSLMGQGPDTQYFGPGTRLTVL.

This clone showed up just a few times. V and J are TRBV5-1 and TRBJ2-3, with TRBD2 matching over 10 bases. J was trimmed by 3 bases and V by 3 bases; bases with no gene match: 13. Germline lookup yields CDR1 SGHRS and CDR2 YFSETQ. The CDR3 is made up of 18 amino acids. In DNA, the CDR3 is TGCGCCAGCAGCTCCGGGGTGGTAGCGGGAGGTGTAACAGATACGCAGTATTTT. Translation gives CASSSGVVAGGVTDTQYF.

The CDR3 region is CAWTKDRATYEQYF. The CDR3 DNA sequence: TGTGCCTGGACAAAGGACAGGGCAACCTACGAGCAGTACTTC. The chain carries TRBV30 and TRBJ2-7; 8 positions agree with TRBD1. J was trimmed by 2 bases and V by 4 bases; bases with no gene match: 7. CDR3 length: 14 residues. Looked up from germline, CDR1 is GTSNPN and CDR2 is SVGIG (reference sequence).

The chain employs TRBV5-1 and TRBJ2-7, with 9 nucleotides matching TRBD2. V was pared by 5 bases and J by 1 base, with 7 bases of the junction left unmatched. The CDR3 extends over 15 amino acids. Germline loops: CDR1 SGHRS, CDR2 YFSETQ. The DNA for the CDR3 is TGCGCCAGCAGGGTGAGCGGGAGGATGTCCTACGAGCAGTACTTC. Amino acids: CASRVSGRMSYEQYF.

J is TRBJ1-3 and V is TRBV18, with D possibly TRBD1 on 5 matching bases. V gave up 4 bases and J gave up 3 bases, with 10 bases separating them. Germline loops: CDR1 KGHSH, CDR2 LQKENI. This CDR3 is built from 14 residues. CDR3 in DNA: TGTGCCAGCTCACACTCGACAGTTGGAAACACCATATATTTT. This translates into CASSHSTVGNTIYF.

This clone is a singleton in its sample. This chain links TRBV7-9 with TRBJ1-2, with D possibly matching TRBD1 (5 bases). This CDR3 is 16 amino acids long. The ends were cut back, 5 bases at V and 0 bases at J, with 16 bases in the middle. Germline V lookup: CDR1 SEHNR, CDR2 FQNEAQ (reference sequence). DNA of the CDR3: TGTGCCAGCAGCCCCACTCGGGGGGTAGCTAACTATGGCTACACCTTC. Translated, it gives CASSPTRGVANYGYTF. Looking up the rest from reference TRBV7-9 and TRBJ1-2 gives the full variable domain: DTGVSQNPRHKITKRGQNVTFRCDPISEHNRLYWYRQTLGQGPEFLTYFQNEAQLEKSRLLSDRFSAERPKGSFSTLEIQRTEQGDSAMYLCASSPTRGVANYGYTFGSGTRLTVV.

The CDR3 is CATSRDGQAETYEQYF. In nucleotides, the CDR3 is TGTGCCACCAGCAGAGATGGACAGGCTGAGACCTACGAGCAGTACTTC. The chain has TRBV15 and TRBJ2-7; the match to TRBD1 covers 7 bases. Germline CDR1 is LNHNV and CDR2 is YYDKDF (reference sequence). The J segment lost 2 bases and the V segment lost 0 bases, leaving 7 bases of the junction unmatched. The CDR3 runs to 16 residues. Drawing the rest from reference TRBV15 and TRBJ2-7, the complete variable domain is DAMVIQNPRYQVTQFGKPVTLSCSQTLNHNVMYWYQQKSSQAPKLLFHYYDKDFNNEADTPDNFQSRRPNTSFCFLDIRSPGLGDTAMYLCATSRDGQAETYEQYFGPGTRLTVT.

This clone has a handful of counts. The rearrangement joins TRBV24-1 to TRBJ2-7; maybe TRBD1 (5 bases). Germline CDR1 and CDR2: KGHDR and SFDVKD. Deletions cut 7 bases from V and 0 bases from J, with 6 bases between. This CDR3 spans 12 amino acids. CDR3 bases: TGTGCCACCAGCCAGGGCTCCTACGAGCAGTACTTC. Its protein product is CATSQGSYEQYF.

V and J are TRBV29-1 and TRBJ2-5, with 8 bases that match TRBD1. The V and J ends lost 1 base and 5 bases, in that order; junction bases with no gene match: 9. Per germline, CDR1 SQVTM and CDR2 ANQGSEA. CDR3 length: 15 residues. The CDR3 spells CSVEVPQGARETQYF. In DNA form, the CDR3 reads TGCAGCGTTGAAGTCCCCCAGGGGGCCCGGGAGACCCAGTACTTC.

The chain combines TRBV4-1 with TRBJ1-5; no definite D call. The germline gives CDR1 MGHRA, CDR2 YSYEKL. V was pared by 0 bases and J by 2 bases, with 17 bases between. The CDR3 runs 18 residues. The CDR3 loop reads CASSQDLIEVGRNQPQHF. The DNA for the CDR3 is TGCGCCAGCAGCCAAGATTTGATCGAAGTGGGCCGCAATCAGCCCCAGCATTTT.

The chain is built from TRBV11-3 and TRBJ2-1; weak D call: TRBD1 (5 bases). This CDR3 has 15 residues. CDR1 SGHNT and CDR2 YENEEA come from the germline V gene. Trimming removed 3 bases at V and 2 bases at J, with 11 bases between. CDR3 loop: CASSFYQGTYNEQFF. CDR3 sequence (DNA): TGTGCCAGCAGCTTTTACCAGGGCACCTACAATGAGCAGTTCTTC.

This chain links TRBV5-1 with TRBJ2-3; 11 positions agree with TRBD2. The CDR3 runs to 17 residues. Trimming removed 0 bases from V and 6 bases from J; junction bases left unmatched: 9. Per germline, CDR1 SGHRS and CDR2 YFSETQ. CDR3 in amino acids: CASSLGGPSGRSDTQYF. CDR3 sequence (DNA): TGCGCCAGCAGCTTGGGGGGGCCTAGCGGGAGGTCCGATACGCAGTATTTT.

The chain employs TRBV14 and TRBJ2-5, with D possibly TRBD2 on 6 matching bases. Germline CDR1 SGHDN, CDR2 FVKESK. Trimming removed 2 bases at V and 4 bases at J, with 14 bases between. The CDR3 is made up of 15 amino acids. CDR3 bases: TGTGCCAGCAGCCAATTAGTGGGAGGTGGAGAGACCCAGTACTTC. This sequence encodes CASSQLVGGGETQYF. Full variable domain (outside the CDR3, taken from reference TRBV14 and TRBJ2-5): EAGVTQFPSHSVIEKGQTVTLRCDPISGHDNLYWYRRVMGKEIKFLLHFVKESKQDESGMPNNRFLAERTGGTYSTLKVQPAELEDSGVYFCASSQLVGGGETQYFGPGTRLLVL.

The CDR3: CASSLTPGVGYGYTF. In DNA form, the CDR3 reads TGTGCCAGCAGCTTAACTCCGGGGGTTGGGTATGGCTACACCTTC. The chain links TRBV7-8 to TRBJ1-2; a weak D match, TRBD1 (5 bases). This CDR3 is 15 amino acids long. V was trimmed by 2 bases and J by 5 bases, leaving 15 bases between them. From germline, CDR1 is SGHVS and CDR2 FQNEAQ.

The V call is TRBV11-3, the J call TRBJ2-7; D remains unclear. The CDR3 is made up of 13 amino acids. Deletions cut 4 bases from V and 1 base from J, with 8 bases between. Germline V lookup: CDR1 SGHNT, CDR2 YENEEA. CDR3: CASSYLSSYEQYF. In DNA, the CDR3 is TGTGCCAGCAGCTACCTATCGTCCTACGAGCAGTACTTC.

Remarks on this clone: The sample has other DNA sequences that encode this CDR3 too. The chain uses TRBV5-1 and TRBJ2-7; 7 bases line up with TRBD1. This CDR3 has 14 amino acids. V lost 0 bases, J lost 0 bases, and 0 bases stayed unmatched. Germline values: CDR1 SGHRS, CDR2 YFSETQ. DNA for the CDR3: TGCGCCAGCAGCTTGGGACAGGGCTCCTACGAGCAGTACTTC. This codes for CASSLGQGSYEQYF.

The gene calls are TRBV19 and TRBJ2-7, with a weak D call TRBD2 (6 bases). This CDR3 has 13 amino acids. Germline CDR1 LNHDA, CDR2 SQIVND (reference sequence). V was cut by 0 bases and J by 6 bases, with 9 bases left in between. For the CDR3, the DNA is TGTGCCAGTAGTATAGATGTCGGGGGCGAGCAGTACTTC. It is translated as CASSIDVGGEQYF.

V is TRBV28 and J is TRBJ2-4, with 8 bases fitting TRBD2. CDR3 size: 14 residues. The V gene end was trimmed by 2 bases and the J gene end by 6 bases; junction bases not matched to a gene: 3. The germline gives CDR1 MDHEN, CDR2 SYDVKM. This CDR3 reads CASSLPSGRNIQYF. The CDR3 DNA reads as TGTGCCAGCAGTTTACCTAGCGGGCGAAACATTCAGTACTTC.

This chain connects TRBV28 to TRBJ1-2, with 8 bases matching TRBD1. The V gene end was trimmed by 6 bases and the J gene end by 7 bases; junction bases not matched to a gene: 13. Germline-derived CDR1 and CDR2 are MDHEN and SYDVKM. This CDR3 spans 15 amino acids. The DNA for the CDR3 is TGTGCCAGCAGATCTAGGACAGGGAATATTCCTGGCTACACCTTC. Translated, it gives CASRSRTGNIPGYTF.

This chain uses TRBV19 with TRBJ2-2; D is possibly TRBD1 (6 bases). The V end was cut by 5 bases, the J end by 7 bases, with 8 bases between. The CDR3 contains 12 residues. CDR1 is LNHDA, CDR2 SQIVND, per germline (reference sequence). CDR3 sequence (DNA): TGTGCCAGTAGTCCACAGGGCGGGGAGCTGTTTTTT. Its translation is CASSPQGGELFF. Filled out from reference TRBV19 and TRBJ2-2, the complete variable domain reads DGGITQSPKYLFRKEGQNVTLSCEQNLNHDAMYWYRQDPGQGLRLIYYSQIVNDFQKGDIAEGYSVSREKKESFPLTVTSAQKNPTAFYLCASSPQGGELFFGEGSRLTVL.

CDR3 in amino acids: CASSQVSGGPSYNEQFF. Here the CDR3 DNA reads TGTGCCAGCAGCCAAGTTTCGGGAGGGCCCTCCTACAATGAGCAGTTCTTC. The genes are TRBV3-1 (or the pseudogene TRBV3-2) and TRBJ2-1; 8 nucleotides align to TRBD2. This CDR3 spans 17 amino acids. The V segment lost 1 base and the J segment 0 bases; nucleotides outside the gene matches: 5. Germline-derived CDR1 and CDR2 are LGHDT and YNNKEL (reference sequence).

The V gene is TRBV7-9, the J gene TRBJ1-1; D is perhaps TRBD1 (5 bases). Trimming removed 5 bases at V and 6 bases at J, with 10 bases between. In germline, CDR1 is SEHNR, CDR2 FQNEAQ (reference sequence). The CDR3 length is 12 residues. CDR3 DNA sequence: TGTGCCAGCAGCATTGGGACTCCTGAAGCTTTCTTT. Protein: CASSIGTPEAFF.

The gene calls are TRBV24-1 and TRBJ2-2, with 8 nucleotides matching TRBD1. V was clipped by 3 bases and J by 5 bases; unmatched bases: 4. CDR3 size: 15 residues. The V gene's germline CDR1 is KGHDR and CDR2 SFDVKD. The CDR3 DNA reads TGTGCCACCAGTGATAACAGGGGGAGGACCGGGGAGCTGTTTTTT. It is translated as CATSDNRGRTGELFF.

The chain uses TRBV28 and TRBJ1-5; the D is unclear. CDR1 MDHEN and CDR2 SYDVKM come from the germline V gene. Trimming left V 3 bases short and J 5 bases short, with 11 bases between. The CDR3 runs to 14 residues. CDR3 region: CASSFAGRDQPQHF. The CDR3, as DNA: TGTGCCAGCAGTTTCGCAGGTCGCGATCAGCCCCAGCATTTT.

This chain links TRBV28 with TRBJ2-7, with unresolved D. The length of the CDR3 is 12 residues. CDR1 MDHEN and CDR2 SYDVKM come from the germline V gene. Trimming cost V 7 bases and J 2 bases, with 9 bases left between them. This CDR3 is CASNGPTYEQYF. CDR3 DNA sequence: TGTGCCAGCAATGGTCCTACCTACGAGCAGTACTTC.

This sequence joins TRBV12-3 or TRBV12-4 and TRBJ1-2; D is ambiguous. The germline V and J ends were trimmed by 1 base and 4 bases, with 4 bases remaining between them. This CDR3 is 12 amino acids long. The CDR3 spells CASSLESYGYTF. CDR3 coding DNA: TGTGCCAGCAGTTTAGAGAGCTATGGCTACACCTTC.

The chain has TRBV11-2 and TRBJ2-7; TRBD2 agrees at 12 bases. V lost 0 bases and J lost 2; bases outside the gene matches: 2. Germline V gives CDR1 SGHAT, CDR2 FQNNGV. This CDR3 comprises 16 residues. CDR3 protein: CASSLDLAGGAYEQYF. Here the CDR3 DNA reads TGTGCCAGCAGCTTAGATCTAGCGGGAGGGGCCTACGAGCAGTACTTC.